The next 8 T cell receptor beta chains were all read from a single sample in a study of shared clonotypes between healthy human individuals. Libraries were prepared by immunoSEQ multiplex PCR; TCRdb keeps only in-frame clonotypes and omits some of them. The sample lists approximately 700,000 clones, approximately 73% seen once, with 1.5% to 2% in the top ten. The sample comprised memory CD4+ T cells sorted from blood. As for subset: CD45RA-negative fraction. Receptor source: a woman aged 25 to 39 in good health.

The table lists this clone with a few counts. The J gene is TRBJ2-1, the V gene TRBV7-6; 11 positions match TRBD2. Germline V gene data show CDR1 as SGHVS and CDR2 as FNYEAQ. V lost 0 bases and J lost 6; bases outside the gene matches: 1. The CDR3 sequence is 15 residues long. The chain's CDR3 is CASSLATSGGNEQFF. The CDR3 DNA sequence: TGTGCCAGCAGCTTAGCAACTAGCGGGGGCAATGAGCAGTTCTTC.

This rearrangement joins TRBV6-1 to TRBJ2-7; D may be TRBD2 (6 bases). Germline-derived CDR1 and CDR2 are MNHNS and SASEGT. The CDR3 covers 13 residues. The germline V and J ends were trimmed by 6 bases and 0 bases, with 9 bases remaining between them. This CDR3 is CASSRENSYEQYF. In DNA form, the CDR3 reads TGTGCCAGCAGCCGGGAGAACTCCTACGAGCAGTACTTC.

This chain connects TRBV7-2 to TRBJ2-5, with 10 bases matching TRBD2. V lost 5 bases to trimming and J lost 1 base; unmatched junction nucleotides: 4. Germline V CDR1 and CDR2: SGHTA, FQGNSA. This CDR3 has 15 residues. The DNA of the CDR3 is TGTGCCAGCAGCCCCGGACTAGCGGTCCAAGAGACCCAGTACTTC. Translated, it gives CASSPGLAVQETQYF.

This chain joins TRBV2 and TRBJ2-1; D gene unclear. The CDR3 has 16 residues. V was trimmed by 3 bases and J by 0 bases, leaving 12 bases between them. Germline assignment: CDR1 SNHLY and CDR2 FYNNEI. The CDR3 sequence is CASSDRVAPSYNEQFF. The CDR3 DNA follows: TGTGCCAGCAGTGATCGAGTGGCTCCCTCCTACAATGAGCAGTTCTTC.

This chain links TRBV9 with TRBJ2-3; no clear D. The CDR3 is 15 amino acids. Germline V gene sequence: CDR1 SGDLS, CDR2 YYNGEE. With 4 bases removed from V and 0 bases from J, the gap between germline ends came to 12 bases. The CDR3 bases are TGTGCCAGCAGCCTGGTCTTAACTAGCACAGATACGCAGTATTTT. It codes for CASSLVLTSTDTQYF.

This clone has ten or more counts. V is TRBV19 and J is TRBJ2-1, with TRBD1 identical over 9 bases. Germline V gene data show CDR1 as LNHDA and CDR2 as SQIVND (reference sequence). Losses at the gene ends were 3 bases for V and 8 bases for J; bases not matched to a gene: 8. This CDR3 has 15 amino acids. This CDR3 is CASSMGQGMLHEQFF. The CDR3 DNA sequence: TGTGCCAGTAGTATGGGACAGGGCATGCTGCATGAGCAGTTCTTC.

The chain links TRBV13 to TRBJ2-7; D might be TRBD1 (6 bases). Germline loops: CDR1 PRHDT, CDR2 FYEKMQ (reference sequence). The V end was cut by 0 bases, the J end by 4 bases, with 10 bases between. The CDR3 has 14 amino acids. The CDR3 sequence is CASSLGRGLYEQYF. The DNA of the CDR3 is TGTGCCAGCAGCTTAGGAAGGGGGTTATACGAGCAGTACTTC.

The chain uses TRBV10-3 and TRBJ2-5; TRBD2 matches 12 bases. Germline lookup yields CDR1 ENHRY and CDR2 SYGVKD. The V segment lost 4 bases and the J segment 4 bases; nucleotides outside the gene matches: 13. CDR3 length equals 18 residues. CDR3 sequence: CAISGPSGRARARETQYF. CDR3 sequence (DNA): TGTGCCATCAGTGGGCCTAGCGGGAGGGCCCGGGCCCGAGAGACCCAGTACTTC.